This T cell receptor beta chain was captured in a study of blood T cell repertoires in COVID-19. Study-level information: Sites in the United States, Italy and Spain provided acute and convalescent COVID-19 samples. The cDNA or gDNA used as material had been derived from T cells, B-cell-depleted T cells, or PBMCs.

Original processing notes: The assay estimated nucleated cells by amplifying reference gene primers. The repertoire was sequenced with immunoSEQ multiplex PCR; TCRdb's copy has only in-frame clones and lacks some. That table furnishes V, J and clone size, whereas the DNA furnished D and trimming. The sample shows some 200,000 clones, around four fifths of them seen only once. Germline CDR1 SGHKS, CDR2 YYEKEE (reference sequence). The V segment lost 2 bases and the J segment 5 bases; nucleotides outside the gene matches: 8. The CDR3 has 16 residues. V and J are TRBV5-5 and TRBJ2-3; TRBD2 agrees at 10 bases. The sequence was obtained from a woman aged 50 to 60 with active or convalescent COVID-19. The sample taken for sequencing was peripheral blood. The CDR3 loop reads CASSFRAGGPGDTQYF. CDR3 sequence (DNA): TGTGCCAGCAGCTTTCGAGCGGGAGGGCCTGGAGATACGCAGTATTTT.